Sequencing of this T cell receptor (beta chain) was carried out in a study of cytomegalovirus exposure and HLA in healthy donors (dated by TCRdb to about 2017). As for the study more broadly: According to an earlier analysis of 587 of the donors, some 180 million T cells yielded approximately 120 million unique TCR beta sequences and 276 Gb of sequence data. Roughly 300 gigabases of sequencing data and around 80 million unique TCR sequences made up an early release that covered around 640 HLA-typed donors. Of the roughly 400 genotyped donors, over 65% fell in the genetic ancestry cluster associated with self-reported Caucasian donors. The aim of the study was to test whether cataloging public T cell receptors could identify signatures of past pathogen exposure. The T cell repertoires of around 670 subjects were profiled by immunosequencing and related to cytomegalovirus serostatus. A separate validation cohort of roughly 130 different subjects was used in addition to the roughly 700-subject first cohort. To predict cytomegalovirus infection status, the study combined high-throughput TCR immunosequencing, statistical association of individual TCRs with disease status, and machine learning. A later analysis re-examined previously published TCR beta repertoires from 600 to 700 donors and added high-resolution HLA genotyping to investigate patterns of TCR occurrence. Rather than drawing on any new phenotypic data, the later analysis identified candidate immune exposures from TCR beta sequences and the way those sequences occurred across donors. In an earlier analysis of 587 of the donors, high-throughput TCR beta sequencing was used to judge whether each TCR beta V gene segment behaved as functional or pseudogenic. Donor age, sex, ethnicity and CMV serostatus were compiled alongside the repertoire data. A later genetic analysis used genome-wide SNP genotypes for about 65% of the roughly 670 donors, treating that subset as a discovery cohort. All discovery cohort repertoires had been generated on a single sequencing platform. HLA typing covered class I and class II loci at four-digit resolution. Typing coverage varied by locus: roughly 629-640 donors for A, B, C, DRB1 and DQB1; more than 500 for DQA1; about 570 for DPA1; around 450 for DPB1. Roughly 5 DR-DQ haplotypes were handled as single units for association and clustering, since linkage in the cohort was strong. Across about 380 genotyped donors of the cohort, an average of approximately 220,000 unique TCR beta nucleotide sequences per donor were sequenced, and 15% to 20% of those sequences were non-productive.

In total, 630 or so healthy bone marrow donors made up the cohort. At the time of sampling, all cohort members were nominally healthy, though unrecorded immune exposures were likely present. The donor tested CMV seronegative and was one of the 352 seronegative cohort members. Each donor provided a peripheral blood sample, and peripheral blood mononuclear cells were used for TCR beta sequencing. Genomic DNA extraction from the blood cell samples was performed with the Qiagen DNeasy Blood Extraction Kit. The CDR3 covers 16 residues, taking in both the cysteine and the phenylalanine. Only the CDR3 part of the read is kept: 48 bases, read in frame from the first base. The germline V gene provides CDR1 MDHEN and CDR2 SYDVKM. V loses 5 bases at its end and J loses 8 bases; junction bases beyond the gene matches: 13. Libraries were built with the immunoSEQ multiplex PCR assay. A mixture of 60 forward primers for TCR Vbeta segments and 13 reverse primers for TCR Jbeta segments was used in the multiplex PCR. The CDR3 region of rearranged TCR beta genes was amplified from genomic DNA by a multiplex PCR assay. Amplified TCR beta libraries were sequenced as 87-base-pair reads on the Illumina HiSeq System. Per the original workflow: In a later analysis, 77 million or so unique TCR beta chains were counted across the approximately 670 repertoires, and roughly 11 million of these chains were shared by at least two donors. Raw reads were error-corrected and collapsed into unique sequences with a nearest-neighbor algorithm that merged closely related sequences to remove PCR and sequencing errors. V, D and J gene segments were assigned by aligning CDR3 sequences to IMGT reference sequences. Each retained sequence needed at least a six-nucleotide match to both a V gene segment and a J gene segment. Rearrangements were called productive when the CDR3 lacked stop codons and stayed in frame with V and J; all others were non-productive. Following IMGT convention, CDR3 was defined as the stretch from the second conserved V-encoded cysteine up to the conserved J-encoded phenylalanine. Sequences without an unambiguous match to a single V gene segment were excluded from the earlier analysis of 587 of the donors. An earlier analysis of 587 of the donors called V segments functional above 56.7% productive rearrangements and segregating when the between-donor standard deviation exceeded 5%. A statistical classification framework was developed to diagnose cytomegalovirus status using the catalog of TCR beta chain sequences. In a later analysis, TCR nucleotide sequences were compared against IMGT/GENE-DB human TR gene sequences so that V and J genes could be assigned. Using the TCRdist pipeline, a later analysis assigned CDR3 sequences along with most-parsimonious VDJ recombination scenarios. In a later analysis, every TCR beta chain was defined by the combination of its CDR3 amino acid sequence and its V-gene family, and reads without a unique V-gene family were dropped. To address suspected cross-contamination and a sequencing artifact, a later analysis removed over 500 highly shared, low-generation-probability nucleotide sequences. In a later analysis, a clonal expansion index for each public chain was calculated from normalized within-repertoire ranks of inferred template counts. A later analysis computed generation probabilities with a VDJ recombination model fitted to out-of-frame rearrangements, and checked the results against IGoR. In a later analysis, hypergeometric tests were used to score TCR-TCR, TCR-HLA and TCR-CMV co-occurrence, with a repertoire-size bias correction applied to TCR pairs. A later analysis estimated false discovery rates by permuting HLA or CMV assignments 20 times. In a later analysis, co-occurring TCRs were grouped using DBSCAN, with TCRdist sequence similarity added in when clustering inside HLA-allele-positive subsets. Repertoires with fewer than 30,000 or more than 120,000 public chains, plus five repertoires with anomalous nucleotide sharing, were excluded from co-occurrence clustering. The table was pulled from immuneACCESS by TCRdb, which kept in-frame rearrangements only. Such tables lose some clones; where checked, under half of the loss comes from unresolved V genes, and the rest has no known cause. The V and J calls and clone size are taken from that table; D and trimming were inferred from the DNA. For this sample there are some 110,000 clones; approximately 69% appear just once. The top ten constitute roughly 3.2% of the sample.

What the authors observed across the whole study: A later genetic analysis reported fewer N-insertions in productive TCRs among donors in an Asian-associated ancestry cluster than the approximately 670-donor mean. In a later analysis, most CMV-associated TCR beta chains were found to appear HLA-restricted, with HLA associations seemingly driven largely by CMV exposure. In an earlier analysis of 587 of the donors, most TCR beta V segments appeared in productive rearrangements about 87% or about 30% of the time, broadly matching IMGT annotations. A further reported finding was that TCR beta sequences accurately predicted the HLA-A and HLA-B alleles for most subjects in the first cohort. The classifier was reported to diagnose cytomegalovirus status with high specificity and sensitivity in both the original and validation cohorts. Most TCR sequences were seen in very few donors, while some public TCRs were found in many individuals. A group of highly shared sequence variants was considered likely to be a technical artifact of the sequencing pipeline. In a later analysis, TCR association rates were found to vary across HLA loci, with the most associated TCRs seen for DRB1 alleles and the fewest for HLA-C alleles. HLA typing was unavailable for some donors at each locus, so association tests used only the typed subset. In a later genetic analysis, a missense DCLRE1C variant was associated with V-gene and J-gene trimming of TCR beta chains, and the association was replicated in an independent cohort. The 87-base-pair reads could not distinguish some IMGT-functional V segments, including TRBV6-2 and TRBV6-3, so those segments were excluded. According to a later analysis, parvovirus B19, influenza, CMV and Epstein-Barr virus appeared linked to several top co-occurrence clusters. Three of the identified cytomegalovirus-associated TCR beta chains were confirmed in vitro to be specific for cytomegalovirus antigens. It was suggested by the authors that the approach could potentially be generalized to other disease states and immunological phenotypes. When HLA alleles, especially DR and DQ, strongly co-occurred, TCR associations were difficult to assign to individual alleles. In the study, 164 TCR beta chains were listed as associated with cytomegalovirus. CMV serostatus was the only immune exposure information available for the cohort. Roughly uniform sequencing depth across donors was assumed in presence/absence analyses, although this assumption may not hold. A later analysis associated about 17,000 TCR beta sequences with specific HLA alleles at a false discovery rate of 0.05. Roughly 17 rarely observed V segments, including chromosome 9 orphons, were excluded from the earlier analysis of some 590 of the donors because counts were too low. Correlated functional status among segregating V segments might reflect linkage disequilibrium, but an unknown experimental factor could not be ruled out. Compared with equally common non-associated chains, HLA-associated TCR beta chains in a later analysis were more clonally expanded and had lower generation probabilities. Only TCR beta chains were sequenced in this cohort, and the absence of alpha or paired-chain data limited detectable features.

Details on this clone: The clone's antigen remains unknown. No much larger clone is present one base from it, and per-base qualities are unavailable.

The chain employs TRBV28 and TRBJ1-4, with TRBD1 identical over 8 junction bases. The material sequenced was PBMCs. This clonotype originated in a man aged 25 to 40 in good health and CMV-seronegative. DNA sequence: TGTGCCAGCAGTCTACCATCGACAGGGGAACGGGAAAAACTGTTTTTT. It encodes CASSLPSTGEREKLFF.